Below, one T cell receptor (beta chain) is given with its context. The source of the sample is a study of blood T cell repertoires in COVID-19. Trimming took off 5 bases at V and 4 bases at J, with 9 bases between the two ends. The CDR3 loop spans 12 amino acids. Assay used: immunoSEQ multiplex PCR; TCRdb lists only in-frame clones, some missing. The table records under 150,000 clones, around 83% of them present only once. Sequenced material: peripheral blood. The receptor's source is a man aged 40-50 years with active or convalescent COVID-19. The rearrangement joins TRBV12-3 or TRBV12-4 to TRBJ2-7; possible D gene TRBD1, 6 bases. CDR3 region: CASSQGKYEQYF. CDR3 bases: TGTGCCAGCAGTCAGGGGAAGTACGAGCAGTACTTC.